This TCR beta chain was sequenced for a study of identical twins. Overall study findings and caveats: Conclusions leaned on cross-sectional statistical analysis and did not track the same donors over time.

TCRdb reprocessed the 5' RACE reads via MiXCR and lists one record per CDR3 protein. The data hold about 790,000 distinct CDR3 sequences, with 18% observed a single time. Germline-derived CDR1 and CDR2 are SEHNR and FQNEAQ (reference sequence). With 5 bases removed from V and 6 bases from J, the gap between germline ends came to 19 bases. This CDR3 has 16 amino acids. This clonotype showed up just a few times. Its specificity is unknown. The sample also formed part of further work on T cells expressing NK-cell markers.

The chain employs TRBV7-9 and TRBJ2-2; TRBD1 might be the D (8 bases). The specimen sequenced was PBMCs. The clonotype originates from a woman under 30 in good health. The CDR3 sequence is CASSPGGTGFPGELFF. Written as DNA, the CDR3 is TGTGCCAGCAGCCCCGGGGGGACAGGTTTCCCCGGGGAGCTGTTTTTT.